This T cell receptor (beta chain) appears in the sequencing data of a study of sequential checkpoint blockade in melanoma. Study overall: Randomization was 1:1 between first-line nivolumab→ipilimumab and ipilimumab→nivolumab. After both sequences, patients received maintenance nivolumab.

Regarding treatment: randomized to nivolumab then ipilimumab (arm A) or the reverse (arm B). No patient had prior DNA-damaging chemotherapy. From thawed PBMCs, live CD3+CD8+ cells negative for CD19 and CD56 were sorted. Using immunoSEQ multiplex PCR, the repertoire was profiled, and TCRdb retains in-frame clones only, with some absent. The sample has some 10,000 clones; more than 70% are singletons. The CDR3 consists of 17 residues. The trim removed 5 bases at V and 4 bases at J, leaving 15 bases unmatched. The germline gives CDR1 LNHDA, CDR2 SQIVND (reference sequence). The chain uses TRBV19 and TRBJ2-7, with 9 bases matching TRBD2. The receptor's source is a human donor with melanoma. The source was CD8+ T cells sorted from blood (inferred from file names), collected from a patient given nivolumab and ipilimumab in sequence. The CDR3 bases are TGTGCCAGTAGTTCCCCCCTTATGAGCGGGGGGCTTTACGAGCAGTACTTC. The encoded protein is CASSSPLMSGGLYEQYF.